This entry describes one T cell receptor beta chain. Its target is unknown. This sample stems from a study of T cell clonotyping in hematopoietic cell transplantation. Findings and limits, study-wide: Pathologically expanded recipient clonotypes increased progressively from day 30 to day 180 as diversity fell. No sorting was done, leaving CD4 and CD8 contributions mixed.

The CDR3 extends over 14 amino acids. The germline gives CDR1 SEHNR, CDR2 FQNEAQ (reference sequence). V lost 5 bases and J 7 bases, leaving 18 bases between the germline ends. Clones were sequenced by immunoSEQ multiplex PCR, and TCRdb holds only the in-frame ones, with some missing. The table records about 69,000 clones, around 94% of them present only once. The rearrangement uses TRBV7-9 and TRBJ2-7; TRBD1 might be the D (6 bases). The receptor's source is a man aged 45-65 years in good health. Some clones in this sample may be carry-over from other donors' samples. Sequencing was performed on peripheral blood mononuclear cells. CDR3 nucleotides: TGTGCCAGCAGCCCCAACACAGGGACGAGGGAGCAGTACTTC. Its protein product is CASSPNTGTREQYF.